This T cell receptor (beta chain) was obtained from a study of cytomegalovirus exposure and HLA in healthy donors. Study in general: Drawn from HLA-typed donors, around 85 million unique TCRs were held in an early data release. The Caucasian-associated ancestry cluster contained more than 75% of the 398 genotyped donors. Broader study findings: For most TCR beta V segments, an earlier analysis put the productive rate at about 90% or about 30% of the time.

Whereas donors were nominally healthy upon sampling, unrecorded immune exposures were probable. V was shortened by 1 base and J by 2 bases, with 15 bases between the two germline ends. Germline CDR1 reads SGHKS; CDR2 reads YYEKEE (reference sequence). The CDR3 spans 16 residues. About this clone: Its antigen is as yet unknown.

Use of 60 Vbeta and 13 Jbeta primers characterized the PCR. Assay used: immunoSEQ multiplex PCR; TCRdb lists only in-frame clones, some missing. The table lists 90,000 to 110,000 clones, over 75% of them singletons. Sequenced material: PBMCs. The rearrangement links TRBV5-5 to TRBJ1-2; D is undetermined. This TCR derives from a woman in her forties in good health and CMV-seropositive. The CDR3 sequence: CASSLIAGRSNYGYTF. The CDR3 bases are TGTGCCAGCAGCTTGATTGCCGGCAGGTCGAACTATGGCTACACCTTC. The whole variable domain, remainder taken from reference TRBV5-5 and TRBJ1-2, is DAGVTQSPTHLIKTRGQQVTLRCSPISGHKSVSWYQQVLGQGPQFIFQYYEKEERGRGNFPDRFSARQFPNYSSELNVNALLLGDSALYLCASSLIAGRSNYGYTFGSGTRLTVV.